A single sample is the source of the 20 T cell receptor beta chains below, sequenced in a study of cytomegalovirus exposure and HLA in healthy donors. Sequenced by immunoSEQ multiplex PCR; TCRdb stores in-frame clones only, minus some. This sample has some 140,000 clones, with almost 85% found just once. The material sequenced was PBMCs. Every receptor here comes from a man younger than 45 in good health and CMV-seropositive.

V usage is TRBV30 and J usage is TRBJ2-7, with 7 bases matching TRBD2. With 5 bases clipped from V and 1 base from J, the junction kept 2 bases outside the gene matches. The CDR3 has 12 amino acids. CDR1 is GTSNPN, CDR2 SVGIG, per germline (reference sequence). The CDR3 is CAWEAGSYEQYF. CDR3 DNA: TGTGCCTGGGAAGCGGGGTCCTACGAGCAGTACTTC.

The J gene is TRBJ1-3, the V gene TRBV29-1; D is undetermined. Per the germline V gene, CDR1 is SQVTM and CDR2 is ANQGSEA. There are 13 residues in the CDR3. V gave up 8 bases and J gave up 2 bases, with 13 bases separating them. The CDR3 bases are TGCAGCTTCTGGGAGGATACTGGAAACACCATATATTTT. Translation: CSFWEDTGNTIYF.

This clone was detected only once. CDR3 DNA sequence: TGTGCCATGGGGACCCCTAGCGGGAGGGGGAATGAGCAGTTCTTC. Protein: CAMGTPSGRGNEQFF. The V call is TRBV10-3, the J call TRBJ2-1; TRBD2 agrees at 12 bases. The CDR3 length is 15 residues. From germline, CDR1 is ENHRY and CDR2 SYGVKD. J gave up 7 bases and V 9 bases, and 10 bases lay outside the gene matches.

The V call is TRBV6-1, the J call TRBJ1-4; 9 nucleotides match TRBD1. V trimming: 10 bases; J trimming: 6 bases; junction bases outside the gene matches: 9. CDR3 length: 14 residues. Germline V lookup: CDR1 MNHNS, CDR2 SASEGT. This CDR3 reads CATTPGQGYEKLFF. The CDR3 bases are TGTGCCACCACTCCGGGACAGGGCTATGAAAAACTGTTTTTT.

This chain links TRBV7-2 with TRBJ2-5; D might be TRBD2 (6 bases). Per germline, CDR1 SGHTA and CDR2 FQGNSA. Trimming removed 5 bases at V and 5 bases at J, with 15 bases between. This CDR3 spans 14 amino acids. Here the CDR3 reads CASSHSGPPETQYF. Written as DNA, the CDR3 is TGTGCCAGCAGCCATAGCGGTCCTCCTGAGACCCAGTACTTC.

The chain has TRBV16 and TRBJ2-7; the D gene is possibly TRBD1 (8 bases). Germline V gene data show CDR1 as KGHSY and CDR2 as FQNENV. Trimming took off 6 bases at V and 3 bases at J, with 24 bases between the two ends. The CDR3 covers 17 residues. The CDR3 region is CASSSTSGTGLVYEQYF. CDR3 sequence (DNA): TGTGCCAGCAGTAGCACCTCAGGGACAGGACTAGTCTACGAGCAGTACTTC. Full variable domain (remainder filled in from reference TRBV16 and TRBJ2-7): GEEVAQTPKHLVRGEGQKAKLYCAPIKGHSYVFWYQQVLKNEFKFLISFQNENVFDETGMPKERFSAKCLPNSPCSLEIQATKLEDSAVYFCASSSTSGTGLVYEQYFGPGTRLTVT.

The chain recombines TRBV9 with TRBJ1-2; TRBD1 might be the D (6 bases). The V end was cut by 4 bases, the J end by 2 bases, with 15 bases between. This CDR3 is 15 amino acids long. CDR1 SGDLS and CDR2 YYNGEE come from the germline V gene. CDR3 sequence (DNA): TGTGCCAGCAGCCCAGGCAGGGGCGGAAACTATGGCTACACCTTC. It specifies CASSPGRGGNYGYTF.

This chain links TRBV6-5 with TRBJ1-1; perhaps TRBD1 as D (5 bases). Germline CDR1 and CDR2: MNHEY and SVGAGI. This CDR3 spans 12 amino acids. V was trimmed by 6 bases and J by 10 bases, leaving 15 bases between them. The CDR3, as DNA: TGTGCCAGCAGCCCGGTTGGTCAGGGAGCTTTCTTT. It is translated as CASSPVGQGAFF.

The rearrangement uses TRBV5-4 and TRBJ2-7; 10 bases line up with TRBD2. J gave up 2 bases and V 0 bases, and 11 bases lay outside the gene matches. Germline V gene data show CDR1 as SGHNT and CDR2 as YYREEE (reference sequence). The CDR3 runs to 18 residues. CDR3 sequence reads: CASSLGGASGSLPYEQYF. The CDR3 nucleotides are TGTGCCAGCAGCTTGGGGGGGGCTAGCGGGAGTCTACCCTACGAGCAGTACTTC.

This clone has only one observation. The chain's CDR3 is CASSFVSLGLNNEQFF. The CDR3, as DNA: TGTGCCAGCAGTTTCGTTTCGCTAGGTTTAAACAATGAGCAGTTCTTC. This chain connects TRBV11-2 to TRBJ2-1; D is ambiguous. V dropped 6 bases and J dropped 5 bases, with 20 bases sitting between them. The germline gives CDR1 SGHAT, CDR2 FQNNGV. This CDR3 contains 16 residues. The full variable domain, rest sourced from reference TRBV11-2 and TRBJ2-1, is EAGVAQSPRYKIIEKRQSVAFWCNPISGHATLYWYQQILGQGPKLLIQFQNNGVVDDSQLPKDRFSAERLKGVDSTLKIQPAKLEDSAVYLCASSFVSLGLNNEQFFGPGTRLTVL.

CDR3 residues: CASSDHTGYYGYTF. CDR3 sequence (DNA): TGTGCCAGCAGTGACCACACAGGGTACTATGGCTACACCTTC. The V and J genes are TRBV6-5 and TRBJ1-2, with a tentative D call TRBD1 (6 bases). The CDR3 is made up of 14 amino acids. V lost 5 bases, J lost 3 bases, and 13 bases lay in between. Germline CDR1 MNHEY, CDR2 SVGAGI.

The rearrangement joins TRBV9 to TRBJ2-5, with 9 bases that match TRBD2. Germline V gene lookup returns CDR1 SGDLS and CDR2 YYNGEE. Trimming took 4 bases from V and 5 from J; bases not matched to a gene: 12. The CDR3 is 16 amino acids. The CDR3 nucleotides are TGTGCCAGCAGCCCCGGAGGCGGGGGGGCCTGGGAGACCCAGTACTTC. Its translation is CASSPGGGGAWETQYF.

V is TRBV7-9 and J is TRBJ2-1; D perhaps matches TRBD1 (6 bases). CDR1 and CDR2 (germline): SEHNR, FQNEAQ (reference sequence). V was cut by 1 base and J by 8 bases, with 12 bases left in between. This CDR3 spans 14 amino acids. CDR3 amino acids: CASSLDTGWDEQFF. For the CDR3, the DNA is TGTGCCAGCAGCTTAGATACAGGGTGGGATGAGCAGTTCTTC. Drawing the rest from reference TRBV7-9 and TRBJ2-1, the complete variable domain is DTGVSQNPRHKITKRGQNVTFRCDPISEHNRLYWYRQTLGQGPEFLTYFQNEAQLEKSRLLSDRFSAERPKGSFSTLEIQRTEQGDSAMYLCASSLDTGWDEQFFGPGTRLTVL.

The V gene is TRBV5-1, the J gene TRBJ2-3; TRBD1 might be the D (6 bases). Germline CDR1 reads SGHRS; CDR2 reads YFSETQ. CDR3 size: 15 residues. V lost 1 base, J lost 1 base, and 10 bases lay in between. The CDR3 coding sequence is TGCGCCAGCAGCTTGAGCAGGGGTGGCACAGATACGCAGTATTTT. Translating gives CASSLSRGGTDTQYF.

This chain links TRBV7-3 with TRBJ1-1, with a weak D call TRBD1 (6 bases). The CDR3 has 13 amino acids. Trimming left V 5 bases short and J 3 bases short, with 10 bases between. Germline assignment: CDR1 SGHTA and CDR2 FQGTGA. CDR3 in amino acids: CASSPRTDTEAFF. The CDR3 region has the DNA TGTGCCAGCAGCCCCCGGACAGACACTGAAGCTTTCTTT.

This chain uses TRBV25-1 with TRBJ2-2, with 7 bases matching TRBD2. There are 14 residues in the CDR3. From germline, CDR1 is MGHDK and CDR2 SYGVNS. J was trimmed by 4 bases and V by 6 bases; bases with no gene match: 5. CDR3 bases: TGTGCCAGCAGAGCCAGCGGGGCCACCGGGGAGCTGTTTTTT. This gives the protein CASRASGATGELFF.

This clone came up a few times. The chain is built from TRBV18 and TRBJ1-2, with 8 bases matching TRBD1. The V gene's germline CDR1 is KGHSH and CDR2 LQKENI. Germline trimming cut 3 bases from V and 5 bases from J; bases unmatched to any gene: 5. The CDR3 is 14 residues long. CDR3 sequence reads: CASSPPDRVYGYTF. CDR3 DNA sequence: TGTGCCAGCTCACCCCCGGACAGGGTTTATGGCTACACCTTC.

The V and J genes are TRBV7-8 and TRBJ2-3; TRBD2 matches 8 bases. This CDR3 spans 16 amino acids. Unmatched junction bases numbered 9, after V lost 5 bases and J lost 2 bases. CDR1 is SGHVS, CDR2 FQNEAQ, per germline. The CDR3 sequence is CASSQAAGLDTDTQYF. Here the CDR3 DNA reads TGTGCCAGCAGCCAAGCGGCGGGACTAGACACAGATACGCAGTATTTT.

The genes are TRBV18 and TRBJ2-4, with D perhaps TRBD2 (6 bases). Per germline, CDR1 KGHSH and CDR2 LQKENI. Trimming shortened V by 6 bases and J by 8 bases, and 11 bases separated the two germline ends. The CDR3 runs 12 residues. CDR3 amino acids: CASSPGGDIQYF. The CDR3 nucleotides are TGTGCCAGCTCGCCCGGAGGGGACATTCAGTACTTC.

The chain carries TRBV5-6 and TRBJ1-1, with 9 bases that match TRBD1. This CDR3 has 15 residues. Germline CDR1 SGHDT, CDR2 YYEEEE. V was pared by 4 bases and J by 5 bases, with 9 bases of the junction left unmatched. DNA of the CDR3: TGTGCCAGCAGCCGGAGAACGACAGGGGGGACTGAAGCTTTCTTT. Protein product: CASSRRTTGGTEAFF.